The 20 T cell receptor beta chains listed next were all sequenced from one sample in a study of blood T cell repertoires in COVID-19. Repertoires were generated with immunoSEQ multiplex PCR, while TCRdb's copy carries only in-frame clones and drops some. The sample yields fewer than 150,000 clones, less than 85% seen once. Source material: peripheral blood. The receptors stem from a man over 45 with acute or convalescent COVID-19.

The chain is built from TRBV2 and TRBJ1-2; D is undetermined. CDR3 length equals 15 residues. Germline V gene lookup returns CDR1 SNHLY and CDR2 FYNNEI. The V end lost 1 base, the J end lost 0 bases, and 9 bases lay between the germline ends. CDR3 bases: TGTGCCAGCAGTGAAGGGGCCAGCACTAACTATGGCTACACCTTC. Translation gives CASSEGASTNYGYTF.

The chain recombines TRBV19 with TRBJ1-5; 8 positions match TRBD1. CDR3 length equals 13 residues. Germline-derived CDR1 and CDR2 are LNHDA and SQIVND (reference sequence). V lost 3 bases to trimming and J lost 5 bases; unmatched junction nucleotides: 0. DNA of the CDR3: TGTGCCAGTAGTATGGACAGGGATCAGCCCCAGCATTTT. Protein: CASSMDRDQPQHF.

The chain uses TRBV19 and TRBJ1-2, with a tentative D call TRBD1 (5 bases). The CDR3 is 14 amino acids. V lost 7 bases to trimming and J lost 5 bases, with 17 bases between them. Germline-derived CDR1 and CDR2 are LNHDA and SQIVND (reference sequence). The CDR3 spells CASTHPEGRYGYTF. CDR3 coding DNA: TGTGCCAGTACTCATCCGGAGGGGAGGTATGGCTACACCTTC.

A single count supports this clone. The chain has TRBV3-1 (or the pseudogene TRBV3-2) and TRBJ2-3, with TRBD2 identical over 11 bases. The CDR3 covers 16 residues. CDR1 LGHDT and CDR2 YNNKEL come from the germline V gene (reference sequence). J gave up 3 bases and V 4 bases, and 6 bases lay outside the gene matches. This CDR3 reads CASSLIAGGPTDTQYF. The CDR3 bases are TGTGCCAGCAGCCTCATAGCGGGGGGGCCGACAGATACGCAGTATTTT.

This clone is termed medium-sized (0.01 to 0.1%). The gene calls are TRBV3-1 (or the pseudogene TRBV3-2) and TRBJ2-7; no definite D call. Trimming took 4 bases from V and 0 from J, leaving 16 bases between them. This CDR3 contains 16 residues. Germline V gene lookup returns CDR1 LGHDT and CDR2 YNNKEL (reference sequence). The CDR3 DNA reads as TGTGCCAGCAGCCCCCGACGGGTTTTGAGCTCCTACGAGCAGTACTTC. This encodes CASSPRRVLSSYEQYF.

J is TRBJ2-1 and V is TRBV5-1; D is possibly TRBD1 (6 bases). CDR3 length equals 15 residues. CDR1 and CDR2 (germline): SGHRS, YFSETQ. V shed 4 bases and J shed 2 bases, with 13 bases lying between them. The CDR3 bases are TGCGCCAGCAGCCTCACGGGACAACCCTACAATGAGCAGTTCTTC. This encodes CASSLTGQPYNEQFF. Supplemented by reference TRBV5-1 and TRBJ2-1, the full variable domain reads KAGVTQTPRYLIKTRGQQVTLSCSPISGHRSVSWYQQTPGQGLQFLFEYFSETQRNKGNFPGRFSGRQFSNSRSEMNVSTLELGDSALYLCASSLTGQPYNEQFFGPGTRLTVL.

This clone was observed a single time. The chain carries TRBV4-1 and TRBJ2-7; 9 positions agree with TRBD2. Germline loops: CDR1 MGHRA, CDR2 YSYEKL. The V and J ends lost 4 bases and 1 base, in that order; junction bases with no gene match: 8. This CDR3 spans 16 amino acids. The CDR3: CASSLLAGPTSYEQYF. For the CDR3, the DNA is TGCGCCAGCAGCCTTCTAGCGGGGCCGACATCCTACGAGCAGTACTTC.

J is TRBJ2-5 and V is TRBV5-4; 8 bases align to TRBD2. The CDR3 runs 15 residues. Losses at the gene ends were 1 base for V and 5 bases for J; bases not matched to a gene: 7. In germline, CDR1 is SGHNT, CDR2 YYREEE (reference sequence). The CDR3 sequence: CASSLRLAGSETQYF. CDR3 sequence (DNA): TGTGCCAGCAGCTTGAGGCTAGCGGGTTCGGAGACCCAGTACTTC.

The V gene is TRBV19, the J gene TRBJ1-6; D possibly corresponds to TRBD1 (6 bases). V lost 3 bases and J 10 bases, leaving 16 bases between the germline ends. The CDR3 covers 15 residues. The germline gives CDR1 LNHDA, CDR2 SQIVND (reference sequence). The CDR3 loop is CASSIGPGEASPLHF. CDR3 coding DNA: TGTGCCAGTAGTATCGGCCCAGGGGAAGCATCACCCCTCCACTTT.

The chain links TRBV18 to TRBJ2-1, with a weak D call TRBD2 (5 bases). The germline gives CDR1 KGHSH, CDR2 LQKENI. V was clipped by 3 bases and J by 4 bases, with 19 bases between them. The CDR3 sequence is 17 residues long. The CDR3 here is CASSPRFWTQKYNEQFF. The CDR3 nucleotides read TGTGCCAGCTCACCGCGTTTTTGGACTCAAAAGTACAATGAGCAGTTCTTC.

The rearrangement uses TRBV28 and TRBJ2-2; 10 nucleotides align to TRBD2. Germline CDR1 and CDR2: MDHEN and SYDVKM. The CDR3 length is 17 residues. With 2 bases clipped from V and 0 bases from J, the junction kept 3 bases outside the gene matches. The CDR3 DNA follows: TGTGCCAGCAGTTTAGGACTAGCGGAAGCGAACACCGGGGAGCTGTTTTTT. It translates to CASSLGLAEANTGELFF.

The chain combines TRBV4-1 with TRBJ1-1, with a weak D call TRBD1 (6 bases). Germline loops: CDR1 MGHRA, CDR2 YSYEKL. The CDR3 is 14 residues long. V was pared by 4 bases and J by 2 bases, with 11 bases between. DNA of the CDR3: TGCGCCAGCAGCCGAGGACAGCTAAACACTGAAGCTTTCTTT. The encoded protein is CASSRGQLNTEAFF.

This chain uses TRBV19 with TRBJ2-7; possible D gene TRBD1, 5 bases. Trimming stripped 5 bases from V and 5 bases from J, with 16 bases between. Germline V gene lookup returns CDR1 LNHDA and CDR2 SQIVND (reference sequence). The CDR3 has 14 amino acids. The CDR3 reads CASSSRLGPDEQYF. The CDR3 coding sequence is TGTGCCAGTAGTTCTAGACTGGGGCCGGACGAGCAGTACTTC.

This clone has just a few counts. The chain couples TRBV19 to TRBJ1-2, with D possibly TRBD1 on 5 matching bases. The CDR3 has 14 residues. Germline CDR1 is LNHDA and CDR2 is SQIVND (reference sequence). V dropped 1 base and J dropped 4 bases, with 10 bases sitting between them. The CDR3, as DNA: TGTGCCAGTAGTATAGTTGGGACTACCTATGGCTACACCTTC. Residues: CASSIVGTTYGYTF.

The gene calls are TRBV4-1 and TRBJ2-7; the D gene is possibly TRBD1 (7 bases). Germline values: CDR1 MGHRA, CDR2 YSYEKL. Between the trimmed V and J ends, which lost 1 base and 0 bases, there was a span of 10 bases. The CDR3 runs to 15 residues. CDR3 residues: CASSQGQGLSYEQYF. CDR3 sequence (DNA): TGCGCCAGCAGCCAAGGACAGGGACTCTCCTACGAGCAGTACTTC.

This clone was picked up one time. V is TRBV24-1 and J is TRBJ2-1; 9 nucleotides match TRBD1. Germline lookup yields CDR1 KGHDR and CDR2 SFDVKD. Unmatched junction bases numbered 5, after V lost 2 bases and J lost 4 bases. The CDR3 runs 16 residues. The CDR3 DNA reads TGTGCCACCAGTGATTCACAGGGGGCCAGGTACAATGAGCAGTTCTTC. Its protein is CATSDSQGARYNEQFF.

The V gene is TRBV7-9, the J gene TRBJ2-3; D might be TRBD2 (5 bases). Germline lookup yields CDR1 SEHNR and CDR2 FQNEAQ (reference sequence). V lost 1 base and J lost 7, with 21 bases in between. The CDR3 totals 17 residues. DNA for the CDR3: TGTGCCAGCAGCTTAGTGTCCTGGACTCGACCGCCCCATACGCAGTATTTT. It yields the protein CASSLVSWTRPPHTQYF.

This chain uses TRBV3-1 (or the pseudogene TRBV3-2) with TRBJ2-2, with a possible D match to TRBD2 (5 bases). Germline CDR1 is LGHDT and CDR2 is YNNKEL (reference sequence). This CDR3 has 13 residues. Trimming removed 1 base at V and 6 bases at J, with 6 bases between. The CDR3 DNA reads as TGTGCCAGCAGCCAAGGGGAGTCCGGGGAGCTGTTTTTT. Its translation is CASSQGESGELFF.

This chain uses TRBV29-1 with TRBJ2-7; 8 nucleotides match TRBD1. V shed 7 bases, J shed 4 bases, and the junction held 12 bases outside the gene matches. Germline CDR1 and CDR2: SQVTM and ANQGSEA. This CDR3 comprises 14 residues. CDR3 in DNA: TGCAGCGGTTACGACAGGGGTCTAAGGTACGAGCAGTACTTC. Residues: CSGYDRGLRYEQYF.

This clone was counted only a few times. The chain employs TRBV10-3 and TRBJ1-2; D is undetermined. V lost 6 bases and J 5 bases, leaving 10 bases between the germline ends. Looked up from germline, CDR1 is ENHRY and CDR2 is SYGVKD. The CDR3 is 12 residues long. Written as DNA, the CDR3 is TGTGCCATCAGAGCGGCTCTTTATGGCTACACCTTC. This encodes CAIRAALYGYTF.